Listed below are T cell receptor beta chains from one sample, sequenced in a study of blood T cell repertoires in COVID-19. The table came from immunoSEQ multiplex PCR; TCRdb's copy has only in-frame clones and leaves some out. The sample carries under 200,000 clones, under 90% recorded once. The sequenced sample was PBMCs or T cells enriched from blood (not recorded which). These receptors all stem from a woman aged 55-75 years who had recovered from COVID-19. Both conserved end residues are part of each CDR3. Each record gives: J gene, V gene, clone size, D gene, CDR3 protein, CDR3 DNA. The D gene is left open where the match is weak. Part of the rows lack a size; the others show once, few, many or a class for expanded clones.

TRBJ1-1,TRBV24-1,.,.,CAHPRGHTEAFF,TGTGCCCATCCCAGGGGCCATACTGAAGCTTTCTTT
TRBJ2-3,TRBV24-1,.,TRBD1,CATSEPGQGGDTQYF,TGTGCCACCAGTGAACCGGGACAGGGAGGAGATACGCAGTATTTT
TRBJ1-2,TRBV7-8,.,.,CASSLGYSYGYTF,TGTGCCAGCAGCTTAGGGTACAGCTATGGCTACACCTTC
TRBJ1-1,TRBV3-1/TRBV3-2,.,TRBD1,CASRPGQGAKNTEAFF,TGTGCCAGCAGACCAGGACAGGGGGCTAAGAACACTGAAGCTTTCTTT
TRBJ1-6,TRBV5-1,.,TRBD1,CASSRDRANSPLHF,TGCGCCAGCAGCCGGGACAGGGCAAATTCACCCCTCCACTTT
TRBJ1-5,TRBV5-8,.,TRBD1,CASSPLTGGPAGAQHF,TGTGCCAGCAGCCCATTAACAGGGGGCCCCGCTGGGGCCCAGCATTTT
TRBJ2-1,TRBV18,.,TRBD1,CASSLGTGGEQFF,TGTGCCAGCTCACTAGGGACAGGGGGTGAGCAGTTCTTC
TRBJ2-1,TRBV25-1,.,.,CASSASALAYNEQFF,TGTGCCAGCAGTGCTAGCGCCTTAGCCTACAATGAGCAGTTCTTC
TRBJ2-3,TRBV6-5,.,TRBD2,CASLAGQLSTDTQYF,TGTGCGAGCCTAGCGGGGCAACTCAGCACAGATACGCAGTATTTT
TRBJ2-7,TRBV6-6,.,.,CASSSRVSYEQYF,TGTGCCAGCAGCAGCAGGGTATCCTACGAGCAGTACTTC
TRBJ1-5,TRBV19,.,.,CASSIGQGWNQPQHF,TGTGCCAGTAGTATTGGGCAGGGTTGGAATCAGCCCCAGCATTTT
TRBJ1-1,TRBV6-5,.,.,CASSQGNTEAFF,TGTGCCAGCAGCCAGGGGAACACTGAAGCTTTCTTT
TRBJ1-1,TRBV6-5,.,.,CASRPGWNTEAFF,TGTGCCAGCAGACCGGGGTGGAACACTGAAGCTTTCTTT
TRBJ2-2,TRBV5-1,many,.,CASSDGENTGELFF,TGCGCCAGCAGCGACGGGGAGAACACCGGGGAGCTGTTTTTT
TRBJ1-1,TRBV24-1,.,.,CATSDSGGVNTEAFF,TGTGCCACCAGTGATTCTGGGGGGGTTAACACTGAAGCTTTCTTT
TRBJ2-7,TRBV10-2,.,TRBD2,CASSERLAGTYEQYF,TGCGCCAGCAGTGAGAGACTAGCGGGCACCTACGAGCAGTACTTC
TRBJ1-5,TRBV10-3,.,.,CAISEEESSQHF,TGTGCCATCAGTGAGGAAGAAAGCTCCCAGCATTTT
TRBJ1-2,TRBV10-3,.,.,CAIQKGQGGYGYTF,TGTGCCATCCAAAAGGGACAAGGGGGATATGGCTACACCTTC
TRBJ1-4,TRBV18,.,TRBD1,CASSPGQGYEKLFF,TGTGCCAGCTCACCGGGACAGGGTTATGAAAAACTGTTTTTT